This T cell receptor beta chain appears in the sequencing data of a study of blood T cells in healthy people across ages. The CDR3 is 15 amino acids. V trimming: 5 bases; J trimming: 3 bases; junction bases outside the gene matches: 9. CDR1 is SGHTA, CDR2 FQGTGA, per germline. For the second PCR, which ran for about 7 to 11 cycles, a sample-barcoded 5' primer and a J-beta primer mix were used. Each of the cDNA molecules was tagged by a template-switch adaptor with 12 random nucleotides. TCRdb recomputed calls from the 5' RACE reads with MiXCR, one row per CDR3 protein. The sample records about 730,000 distinct CDR3 sequences, roughly 41% being singletons.

Sequenced: blood. The origin of this receptor is a woman aged 55 to 70 in good health. The chain combines TRBV7-3 with TRBJ1-2, with TRBD1 matching over 7 bases. The CDR3 nucleotides read TGTGCCAGCAGCGAGGGACAGCCAGTGGACTATGGCTACACCTTC. Protein: CASSEGQPVDYGYTF.